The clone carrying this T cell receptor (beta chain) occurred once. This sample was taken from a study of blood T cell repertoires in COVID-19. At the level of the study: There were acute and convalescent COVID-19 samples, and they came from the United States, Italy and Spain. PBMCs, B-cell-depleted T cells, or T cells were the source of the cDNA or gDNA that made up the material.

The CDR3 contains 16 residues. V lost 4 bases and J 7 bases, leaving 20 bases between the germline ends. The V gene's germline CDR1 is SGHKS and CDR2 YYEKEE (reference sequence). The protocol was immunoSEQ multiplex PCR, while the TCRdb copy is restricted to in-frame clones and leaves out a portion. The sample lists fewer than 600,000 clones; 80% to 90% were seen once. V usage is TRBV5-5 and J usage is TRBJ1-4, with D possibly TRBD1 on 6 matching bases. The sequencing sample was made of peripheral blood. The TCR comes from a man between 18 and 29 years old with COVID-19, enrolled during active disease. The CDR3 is CASSPETGHTGEKLFF. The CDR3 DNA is TGTGCCAGCAGCCCGGAGACAGGACATACTGGTGAAAAACTGTTTTTT.